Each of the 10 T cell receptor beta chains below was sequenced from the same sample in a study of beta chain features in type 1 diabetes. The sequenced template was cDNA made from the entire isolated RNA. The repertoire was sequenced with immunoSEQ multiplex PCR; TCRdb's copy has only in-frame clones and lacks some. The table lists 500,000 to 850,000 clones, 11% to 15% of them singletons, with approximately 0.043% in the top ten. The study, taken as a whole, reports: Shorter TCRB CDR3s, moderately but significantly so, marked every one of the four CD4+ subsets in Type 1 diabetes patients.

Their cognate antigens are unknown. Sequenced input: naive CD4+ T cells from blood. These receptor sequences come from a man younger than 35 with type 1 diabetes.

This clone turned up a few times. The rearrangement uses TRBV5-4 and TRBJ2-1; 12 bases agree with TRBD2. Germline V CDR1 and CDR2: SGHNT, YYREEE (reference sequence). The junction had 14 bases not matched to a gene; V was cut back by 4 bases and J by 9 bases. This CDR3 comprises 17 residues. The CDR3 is CASSLGSGASGRVEQFF. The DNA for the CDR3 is TGTGCCAGCAGCCTTGGGAGCGGGGCTAGCGGGAGGGTTGAGCAGTTCTTC.

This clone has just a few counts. In DNA form, the CDR3 reads TGTGCCAGCAGCGTAGACGACAGGGGTTGGCAAGAGACCCAGTACTTC. Encoded protein: CASSVDDRGWQETQYF. The chain has TRBV9 and TRBJ2-5; TRBD1 matches 8 bases. This CDR3 has 16 amino acids. Per the germline V gene, CDR1 is SGDLS and CDR2 is YYNGEE. Trimming cost V 0 bases and J 2 bases; bases outside gene matches: 6.

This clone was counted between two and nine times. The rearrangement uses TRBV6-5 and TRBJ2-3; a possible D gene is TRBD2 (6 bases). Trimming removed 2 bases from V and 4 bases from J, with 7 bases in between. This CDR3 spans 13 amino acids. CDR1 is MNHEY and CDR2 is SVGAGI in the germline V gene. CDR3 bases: TGTGCCAGCAGTTACGGAGGGTCAGATACGCAGTATTTT. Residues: CASSYGGSDTQYF.

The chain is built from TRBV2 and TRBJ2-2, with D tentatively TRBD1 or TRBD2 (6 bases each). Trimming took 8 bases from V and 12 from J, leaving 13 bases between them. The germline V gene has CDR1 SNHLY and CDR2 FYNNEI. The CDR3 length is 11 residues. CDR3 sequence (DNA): TGTGCCAGCCAGGGGACTCGTAAGCTGTTTTTT. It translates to CASQGTRKLFF. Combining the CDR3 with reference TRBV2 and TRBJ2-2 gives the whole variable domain EPEVTQTPSHQVTQMGQEVILRCVPISNHLYFYWYRQILGQKVEFLVSFYNNEISEKSEIFDDQFSVERPDGSNFTLKIRSTKLEDSAMYFCASQGTRKLFFGEGSRLTVL.

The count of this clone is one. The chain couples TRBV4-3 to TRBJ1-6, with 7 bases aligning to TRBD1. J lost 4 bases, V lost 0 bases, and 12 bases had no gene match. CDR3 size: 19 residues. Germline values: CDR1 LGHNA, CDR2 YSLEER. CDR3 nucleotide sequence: TGCGCCAGCAGCCAAGATAGGTTGGCAGGGGGTCCTTATAATTCACCCCTCCACTTT. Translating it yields CASSQDRLAGGPYNSPLHF.

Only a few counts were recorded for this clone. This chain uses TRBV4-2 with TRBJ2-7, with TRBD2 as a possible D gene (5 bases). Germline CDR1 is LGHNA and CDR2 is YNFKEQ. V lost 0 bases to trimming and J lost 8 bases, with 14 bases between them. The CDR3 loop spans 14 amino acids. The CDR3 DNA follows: TGTGCCAGCAGCCAAGAAGGTTCTCGGGAACAGCAGTACTTC. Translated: CASSQEGSREQQYF.

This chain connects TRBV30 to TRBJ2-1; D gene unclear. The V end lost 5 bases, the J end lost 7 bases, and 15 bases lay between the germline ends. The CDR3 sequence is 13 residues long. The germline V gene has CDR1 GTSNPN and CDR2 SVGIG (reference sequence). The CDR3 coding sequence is TGTGCCTGGCGGGCCCAGGCAAGGAATGAGCAGTTCTTC. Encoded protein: CAWRAQARNEQFF.

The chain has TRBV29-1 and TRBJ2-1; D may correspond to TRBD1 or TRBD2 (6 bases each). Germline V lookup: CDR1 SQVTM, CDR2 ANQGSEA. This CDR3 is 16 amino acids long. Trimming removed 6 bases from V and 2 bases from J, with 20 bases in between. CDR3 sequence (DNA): TGCAGCGTCCAGCCCAGGAGGGGGAAAGCCTACAATGAGCAGTTCTTC. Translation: CSVQPRRGKAYNEQFF.

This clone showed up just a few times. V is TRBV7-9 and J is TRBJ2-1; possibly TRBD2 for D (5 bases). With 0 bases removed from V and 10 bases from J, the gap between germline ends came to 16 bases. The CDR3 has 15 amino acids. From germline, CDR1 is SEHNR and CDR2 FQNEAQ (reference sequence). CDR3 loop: CASSLAPPGNGEQFF. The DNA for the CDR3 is TGTGCCAGCAGCTTAGCCCCGCCCGGGAATGGGGAGCAGTTCTTC.

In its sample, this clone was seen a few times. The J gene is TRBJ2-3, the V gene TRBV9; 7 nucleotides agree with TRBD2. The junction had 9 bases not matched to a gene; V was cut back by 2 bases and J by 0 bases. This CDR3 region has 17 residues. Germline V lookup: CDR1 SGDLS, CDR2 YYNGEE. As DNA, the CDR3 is TGTGCCAGCAGCGTCCCCGGGGGGACCCCGAGCACAGATACGCAGTATTTT. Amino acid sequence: CASSVPGGTPSTDTQYF.